This T cell receptor beta chain originates from a study of T-cell memory formation after mild COVID-19. TCRdb passed the 5' RACE reads through MiXCR, listing each CDR3 protein once. Among 500,000 to 600,000 distinct CDR3 sequences listed, roughly 17% were seen once. The V gene's germline CDR1 is MNHEY and CDR2 SMNVEV (reference sequence). This CDR3 comprises 14 residues. V was clipped by 6 bases and J by 2 bases; unmatched bases: 6. The genes are TRBV27 and TRBJ1-1; TRBD1 matches at 7 bases. The TCR was taken from an adult woman who had mild COVID-19 (a few samples of this study predate the infection). Cell type and time point are not known. Specimen: PBMCs or a T cell subset sorted from them (not recorded which). The CDR3: CASRGNRGNTEAFF. The CDR3 nucleotides read TGTGCCAGCAGGGGGAACAGGGGTAACACTGAAGCTTTCTTT.